Each of the 13 T cell receptor beta chains below was sequenced from the same sample in a study of OX40 agonist ivuxolimab in advanced cancers. TCRdb's table, derived via immunoSEQ multiplex PCR, lists solely in-frame clones and lacks some. The sample lists approximately 60,000 clones; roughly 87% were seen once. The source was CD4+ or CD8+ T cells sorted from blood, collected in a trial of the OX40 agonist ivuxolimab. The source is an adult with an advanced solid tumor such as melanoma, head and neck, liver or kidney cancer.

The V call is TRBV13, the J call TRBJ2-6; either TRBD1 or TRBD2 may fit D (5 bases each). The germline gives CDR1 PRHDT, CDR2 FYEKMQ (reference sequence). Between the trimmed V and J ends, which lost 2 bases and 4 bases, there was a span of 9 bases. The CDR3 is 15 residues long. This chain's CDR3 is CASSLYGTGANVLTF. The CDR3 bases are TGTGCCAGCAGCTTATACGGGACCGGGGCCAACGTCCTGACTTTC.

V usage is TRBV5-1 and J usage is TRBJ1-1; D is unclear. Germline CDR1 reads SGHRS; CDR2 reads YFSETQ. V was pared by 4 bases and J by 8 bases, with 12 bases between. The CDR3 has 12 residues. CDR3 sequence: CASSLPGSEAFF. In DNA form, the CDR3 reads TGCGCCAGCAGCCTCCCCGGGAGCGAAGCTTTCTTT.

The chain combines TRBV19 with TRBJ2-7; 10 bases are a match to TRBD2. Losses at the gene ends were 2 bases for V and 2 bases for J; bases not matched to a gene: 3. The CDR3 spans 15 residues. Germline CDR1 LNHDA, CDR2 SQIVND (reference sequence). CDR3 DNA sequence: TGTGCCAGTAGTATACTAGCGGGGGCAACCTACGAGCAGTACTTC. Translation gives CASSILAGATYEQYF.

The chain couples TRBV28 to TRBJ2-2; D is perhaps TRBD1 (5 bases). This CDR3 is 16 amino acids long. Deletions cut 5 bases from V and 1 base from J, with 14 bases between. The germline gives CDR1 MDHEN, CDR2 SYDVKM. The CDR3 sequence is CASSEPRQMNTGELFF. DNA for the CDR3: TGTGCCAGCAGTGAACCCCGACAGATGAACACCGGGGAGCTGTTTTTT.

This clone has a single count. In DNA, the CDR3 is TGTGCCAGCAGCTTAGGCGGGGCCGGCACAGATACGCAGTATTTT. This gives the protein CASSLGGAGTDTQYF. The chain joins TRBV7-7 to TRBJ2-3, with a possible D match to TRBD2 (6 bases). The CDR3 contains 15 residues. Looked up from germline, CDR1 is SSHAT and CDR2 is FNYEAQ (reference sequence). The germline V and J ends were trimmed by 1 base and 1 base, with 9 bases remaining between them.

This chain joins TRBV7-2 and TRBJ2-1; 13 nucleotides match TRBD2. V shed 4 bases, J shed 5 bases, and the junction held 2 bases outside the gene matches. The germline gives CDR1 SGHTA, CDR2 FQGNSA. The CDR3 has 15 residues. DNA of the CDR3: TGTGCCAGCAGCTCGGGACTAGCGGGAAACAATGAGCAGTTCTTC. Translating it yields CASSSGLAGNNEQFF.

This clone came up once. This chain joins TRBV5-5 and TRBJ2-7; tentatively, D is TRBD1 or TRBD2 (5 bases each). The CDR3 is 14 residues long. Trimming removed 1 base from V and 2 bases from J, with 10 bases in between. From germline, CDR1 is SGHKS and CDR2 YYEKEE (reference sequence). In DNA form, the CDR3 reads TGTGCCAGCAGCTTGCGGGACGGCACCTACGAGCAGTACTTC. Its translation: CASSLRDGTYEQYF.

The gene calls are TRBV10-2 and TRBJ1-6, with D possibly TRBD1 on 6 matching bases. Germline V CDR1 and CDR2: WSHSY, SAAADI. This CDR3 comprises 15 residues. Trimming took off 7 bases at V and 6 bases at J, with 16 bases between the two ends. DNA for the CDR3: TGCGCCAGCAAAAAACAGGGAACTGGTAATTCACCCCTCCACTTT. Amino acid sequence: CASKKQGTGNSPLHF.

The chain joins TRBV6-5 to TRBJ1-1; D gene uncertain. Trimming shortened V by 3 bases and J by 7 bases, and 21 bases separated the two germline ends. Germline assignment: CDR1 MNHEY and CDR2 SVGAGI. CDR3 length: 16 amino acids. The CDR3 is CASSYQPQGGSGEAFF. CDR3 DNA sequence: TGTGCCAGCAGTTATCAGCCCCAAGGAGGATCCGGTGAAGCTTTCTTT.

A note on this clone: One end of the junction fails to match germline, which may point to a read error. The gene calls are TRBV5-4 and TRBJ2-1, with 9 nucleotides matching TRBD1. CDR1 is SGHNT, CDR2 YYREEE, per germline (reference sequence). This CDR3 has 15 amino acids. Here the CDR3 reads CASRLDRGVQSEQFF. The CDR3 DNA is TGTGCCAGCAGGTTGGACAGGGGTGTCCAAAGTGAGCAGTTCTTC.

V is TRBV4-3 and J is TRBJ2-5; D unclear. Looked up from germline, CDR1 is LGHNA and CDR2 is YSLEER. The ends were cut back, 4 bases at V and 4 bases at J, with 13 bases in the middle. This CDR3 region has 14 residues. The CDR3 sequence is CASSPDPTTETQYF. The CDR3 DNA reads TGCGCCAGCAGCCCAGACCCTACGACAGAGACCCAGTACTTC.

This clone was observed a handful of times. V and J are TRBV10-1 and TRBJ1-1; D gene unclear. V was pared by 0 bases and J by 1 base, with 9 bases between. The CDR3 covers 15 residues. Germline assignment: CDR1 WNHNN and CDR2 SYGVQD (reference sequence). The CDR3 loop reads CASSESGIGNTEAFF. CDR3 bases: TGCGCCAGCAGTGAGTCGGGTATAGGGAACACTGAAGCTTTCTTT.

This clone was counted a few times. The CDR3 bases are TGTGCCAGCAGCTTAGCGTGGTTAGACAGGGTAAACAATGAGCAGTTCTTC. Translating it yields CASSLAWLDRVNNEQFF. The gene calls are TRBV7-8 and TRBJ2-1; 7 bases match TRBD1. CDR1 and CDR2 from the germline V gene are SGHVS and FQNEAQ. V trimming: 0 bases; J trimming: 5 bases; junction bases outside the gene matches: 10. CDR3 size: 17 residues.